This entry concerns a single TCR beta chain. This CDR3 region has 14 residues. Germline V gene sequence: CDR1 SGHNT, CDR2 YYREEE (reference sequence). The V gene lost 6 bases and the J gene lost 0 bases, with 10 bases spanning the gap. The sample belongs to a study of control samples from healthy donors and cancer patients. Generated by immunoSEQ multiplex PCR, the TCRdb table keeps only in-frame clones and is missing some. The sample yields approximately 120,000 clones, roughly 91% seen once. V is TRBV5-4 and J is TRBJ2-1; D perhaps matches TRBD1 (6 bases). The TCR comes from a woman between 45 and 60 years old in good health. Sequencing was done on a sample of blood. In DNA form, the CDR3 reads TGTGCCAGCACTGGGGGCAGCTCCTACAATGAGCAGTTCTTC. Its protein product is CASTGGSSYNEQFF. Supplemented by reference TRBV5-4 and TRBJ2-1, the full variable domain reads ETGVTQSPTHLIKTRGQQVTLRCSSQSGHNTVSWYQQALGQGPQFIFQYYREEENGRGNFPPRFSGLQFPNYSSELNVNALELDDSALYLCASTGGSSYNEQFFGPGTRLTVL.